This TCR beta chain is from a study of spatial heterogeneity in lung cancer. The table lists this clonotype with many counts. Time point: sample taken at primary tumor resection. The study sequenced unsorted whole RNA from tumor, nontumor lung or frozen PBMC. TCRdb analysed the 5' RACE reads with MiXCR anew, one entry per CDR3 protein. The sample includes approximately 11,000 distinct CDR3 sequences, 6.1% seen only once; the top ten take around 30%. This CDR3 contains 17 residues. The V end lost 0 bases, the J end lost 0 bases, and 13 bases lay between the germline ends. Germline assignment: CDR1 MNHEY and CDR2 SVGAGI.

This receptor was identified in a male donor with early-stage non-small cell lung cancer. The genes are TRBV6-5 and TRBJ2-3; weak D call: TRBD2 (7 bases). The specimen comprised normal lung tissue next to the tumor, sampled at surgery. CDR3 DNA: TGTGCCAGCAGTTACTCATCGGGGGGCGAGAGCACAGATACGCAGTATTTT. The encoded protein is CASSYSSGGESTDTQYF.